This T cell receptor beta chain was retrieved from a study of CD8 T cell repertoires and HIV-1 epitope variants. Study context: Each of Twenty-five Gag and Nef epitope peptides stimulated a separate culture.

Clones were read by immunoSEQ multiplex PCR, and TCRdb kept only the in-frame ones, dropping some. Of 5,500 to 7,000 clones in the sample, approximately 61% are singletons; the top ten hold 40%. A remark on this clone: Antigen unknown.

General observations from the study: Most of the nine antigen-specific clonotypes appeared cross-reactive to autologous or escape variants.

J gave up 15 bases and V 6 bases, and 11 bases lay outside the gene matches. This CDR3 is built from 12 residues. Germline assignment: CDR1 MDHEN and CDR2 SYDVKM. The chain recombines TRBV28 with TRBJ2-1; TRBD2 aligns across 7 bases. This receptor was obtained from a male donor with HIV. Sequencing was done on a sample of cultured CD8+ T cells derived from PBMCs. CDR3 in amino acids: CASSRGSGDGFF. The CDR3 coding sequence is TGTGCCAGCAGCCGGGGGAGCGGGGATGGGTTCTTC.